In its sample, the clone carrying this T cell receptor (beta chain) was seen a few times. Its antigen is currently unknown. Presence of unique molecular identifiers characterized the TCR beta cDNA libraries. Each CDR3 protein gets one entry after TCRdb re-called the PCR reads with MiXCR. This sample has some 450,000 distinct CDR3 sequences, with around 40% found just once. This entry comes from a study of post-analysis software for immune sequencing data. Study overall: Patients with relapsing-remitting, secondary progressive and progressive-relapsing multiple sclerosis courses were all represented.

Findings and caveats of the study: In patients, TRBV5-6, TRBV5-1 and TRBV20-1 belonged to 4 or 5 TRBV segments found more frequently than in controls.

There are 12 residues in the CDR3. Germline lookup yields CDR1 SGHTA and CDR2 FQGTGA. The TCR comes from a girl between 5 and 17 years old with multiple sclerosis. The sequencing sample was made of blood. This rearrangement joins TRBV7-3 to TRBJ2-5, with D possibly TRBD2 on 6 matching bases. The J call may be faulty, since TRBJ2-7 better matches the DNA end. The CDR3 is CASGEELGEQYF. CDR3 in DNA: TGTGCCAGCGGGGAGGAGCTGGGCGAGCAGTACTTC.